This entry is about one T cell receptor beta chain. This record belongs to a study of control samples from healthy donors and cancer patients. Germline CDR1 reads LNHDA; CDR2 reads SQIVND (reference sequence). This CDR3 has 13 residues. The V gene lost 3 bases and the J gene lost 4 bases, with 9 bases spanning the gap. Assay: immunoSEQ multiplex PCR; the TCRdb copy retains only in-frame clones and omits some. The top ten hold about 3.2% of the sample, which has 130,000 to 150,000 clones, approximately 92% seen once. This TCR was recovered from a man aged 25-45 years in good health. The genes are TRBV19 and TRBJ2-5, with D unresolved. What was sequenced was blood. The CDR3 region is CASSISARETQYF. CDR3 DNA: TGTGCCAGTAGTATTAGTGCACGAGAGACCCAGTACTTC.